This TCR beta chain was captured in a study of human T cells and chemical hapten exposure. TCRdb analysed the RACE reads with MiXCR anew, one entry per CDR3 protein. This sample carries tens of thousands of distinct CDR3 sequences, under 13% of them seen once, and the ten largest clones take 1.1% to 1.5%. In its sample, this clonotype was seen many times. The target antigen is unknown. Noted time point: patch test 1, 2 weeks after DPC sensitization. This sample's treatment: therapeutic diphenylcyclopropenone sensitization with weekly scalp DPC. CDR3 length: 11 residues. Germline values: CDR1 MNHNS, CDR2 SASEGT. The germline V and J ends were trimmed by 11 bases and 7 bases, with 12 bases remaining between them. General study points: Counts of expanded TCRs at PT1 were positively correlated with patch test score. TCRs whose frequency exceeded 1 in 1000 remained the same following DPC sensitization.

The origin of this receptor is a woman aged 45 to 65 with alopecia areata. Some clones in this sample may be carry-over from other donors' samples. The rearrangement uses TRBV6-1 and TRBJ2-1, with TRBD1 as a possible D gene (6 bases). This specimen consisted of whole blood, obtained in connection with sensitization to the hapten diphenylcyclopropenone (DPC). The CDR3 spells CAVSQGNEQFF. For the CDR3, the DNA is TGTGCCGTCTCACAGGGTAATGAGCAGTTCTTC.